This TCR beta chain was identified during a study of blood T cell repertoires in COVID-19. In its sample, this clone was seen a few times. Clones were sequenced by immunoSEQ multiplex PCR, and TCRdb holds only the in-frame ones, with some missing. The data show approximately 140,000 clones, with roughly 81% seen just once and nearly 3.5% held by the top ten. The CDR3 runs 15 residues. Germline V gene sequence: CDR1 SGHAT, CDR2 FQNNGV. V shed 1 base, J shed 6 bases, and the junction held 3 bases outside the gene matches. Sequencing input: PBMCs or T cells enriched from blood (not recorded which). The chain has TRBV11-2 and TRBJ2-2; 9 nucleotides match TRBD2. This receptor was taken from a woman in her 50s with acute COVID-19. The CDR3 here is CASSLATSGPGELFF. The CDR3 coding sequence is TGTGCCAGCAGCTTAGCGACTAGCGGACCCGGGGAGCTGTTTTTT.